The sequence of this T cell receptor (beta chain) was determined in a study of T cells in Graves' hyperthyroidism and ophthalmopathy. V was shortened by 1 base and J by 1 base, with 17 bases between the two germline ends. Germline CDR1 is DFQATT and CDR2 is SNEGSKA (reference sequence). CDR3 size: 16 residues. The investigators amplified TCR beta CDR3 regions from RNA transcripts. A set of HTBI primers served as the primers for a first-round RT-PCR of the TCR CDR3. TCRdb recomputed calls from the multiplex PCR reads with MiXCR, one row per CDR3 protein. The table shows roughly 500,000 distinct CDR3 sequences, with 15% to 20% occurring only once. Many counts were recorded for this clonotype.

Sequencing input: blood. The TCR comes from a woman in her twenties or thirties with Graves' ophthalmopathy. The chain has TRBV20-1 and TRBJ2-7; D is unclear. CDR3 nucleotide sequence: TGCAGTGCTAGAGCATGGGCCAGAGAAAAATCCTACGAGCAGTACTTC. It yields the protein CSARAWAREKSYEQYF.